This T cell receptor beta chain was sequenced during a study of human T cells and chemical hapten exposure. TCRdb used MiXCR to reprocess the RACE reads, holding one entry per CDR3 protein. The table has around 360,000 distinct CDR3 sequences, just under 6.5% seen once; the top ten hold more than 5.5%. Specified time point: patch test 2, 6 weeks after DPC sensitization. Regarding treatment: therapeutic diphenylcyclopropenone sensitization with weekly scalp DPC. The sample was whole blood, taken in connection with sensitization to the hapten diphenylcyclopropenone (DPC). The receptor's source is a woman between 18 and 29 years old with alopecia areata. Some clones in this sample may be carry-over from other donors' samples.

The CDR3 region is CASRLDSNQPQHF. Written as DNA, the CDR3 is TGTGCCAGCAGACTTGACAGTAATCAGCCCCAGCATTTT. The rearrangement joins TRBV6-2 or TRBV6-3 to TRBJ1-5, with D perhaps TRBD1 (5 bases). The V and J ends lost 6 bases and 4 bases respectively, with 10 bases between them. CDR3 length: 13 amino acids. The germline gives CDR1 MNHEY, CDR2 SVGEGT.